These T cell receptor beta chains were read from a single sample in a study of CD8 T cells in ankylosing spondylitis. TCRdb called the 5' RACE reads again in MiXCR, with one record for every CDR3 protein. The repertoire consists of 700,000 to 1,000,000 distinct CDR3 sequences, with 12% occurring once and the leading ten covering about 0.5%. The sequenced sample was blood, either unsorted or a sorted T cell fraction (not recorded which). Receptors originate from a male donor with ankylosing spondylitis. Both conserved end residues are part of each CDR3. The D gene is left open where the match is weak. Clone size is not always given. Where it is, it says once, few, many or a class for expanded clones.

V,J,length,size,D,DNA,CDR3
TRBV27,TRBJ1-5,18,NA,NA,TGTGCCAGCAGTTCCTTGGCCTCGACAGTAAATAAGCATCAGCCCCAGCATTTT,CASSSLASTVNKHQPQHF
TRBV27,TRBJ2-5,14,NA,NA,TGTGCCAGCAGGTCTTTCTTGGGCCAAGAGACCCAGTACTTC,CASRSFLGQETQYF
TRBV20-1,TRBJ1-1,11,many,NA,TGCAGTGCTAGAGATTACGACGGCGGAAACTTT,CSARDYDGGNF
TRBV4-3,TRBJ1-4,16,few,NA,TGCGCCAGCAGCCAAAGTTCGGCACAAGGGGGAGAAAAACTGTTTTTT,CASSQSSAQGGEKLFF
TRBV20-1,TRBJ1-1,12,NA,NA,TGCAGTGCCCAGAAACTGAACACTGAAGCTTTCTTT,CSAQKLNTEAFF
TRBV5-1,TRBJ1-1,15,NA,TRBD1,TGCGCCAGCAGCCTGGGACAGGGGGATAACACTGAAGCTTTCTTT,CASSLGQGDNTEAFF
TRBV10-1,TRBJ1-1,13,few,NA,TGCGCCAGCAGTGCAGGGGAATGGACTGAAGCTTTCTTT,CASSAGEWTEAFF
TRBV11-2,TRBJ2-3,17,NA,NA,TGTGCCAGCAGCTTGTTACCGGGATCCACTCCCACAGATACGCAGTATTTT,CASSLLPGSTPTDTQYF
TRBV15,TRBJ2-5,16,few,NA,TGTGCCACCAGCAGAGAGGGCACCCTTGGGGCAGAGACCCAGTACTTC,CATSREGTLGAETQYF
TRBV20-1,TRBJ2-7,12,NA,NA,TGCAGTGCTAGAGATGATAAGCGCGAGCAGTACTTC,CSARDDKREQYF
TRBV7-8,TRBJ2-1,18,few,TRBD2,TGTGCCAGCAGCACGCGCCGTCGGGGACTAAGCTCCTACAATGAGCAGTTCTTC,CASSTRRRGLSSYNEQFF
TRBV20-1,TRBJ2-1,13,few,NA,TGCAGTGCTTACAGGGTGGAGGTTCTTGAGCAGTTCTTC,CSAYRVEVLEQFF
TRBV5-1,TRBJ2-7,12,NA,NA,TGCGCCAGCAGCTTGGTCAGCCGGGAGCAGTACTTC,CASSLVSREQYF
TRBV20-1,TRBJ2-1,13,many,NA,TGCAGTGCGGGCCTCCTTTTGAGTAATGAGCAGTTCTTC,CSAGLLLSNEQFF
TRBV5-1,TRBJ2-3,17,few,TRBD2,TGCGCCAGCAGCAGCTTTAGTACTAGCGGGGCCACAGATACGCAGTATTTT,CASSSFSTSGATDTQYF
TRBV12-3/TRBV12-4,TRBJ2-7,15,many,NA,TGTGCCAGCAGTCTTCAGGGAAGTAAGGACTACGAGCAGTACTTC,CASSLQGSKDYEQYF
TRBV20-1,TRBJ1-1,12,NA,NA,TGCAGTGCTAGGCAGGGGTCGCCTGAAGCTTTCTTT,CSARQGSPEAFF
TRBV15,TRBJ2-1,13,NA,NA,TGTGCCACCAGCAGAGAGCCGGGAGCCGAGCAGTTCTTC,CATSREPGAEQFF
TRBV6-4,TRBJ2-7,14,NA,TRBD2,TGTGCCAGCAGTGAACTAGCGACCAGCTACGAGCAGTACTTC,CASSELATSYEQYF
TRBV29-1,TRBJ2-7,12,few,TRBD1,TGCAGCGTTTACGGACAGGCCTACGAGCAGTACTTC,CSVYGQAYEQYF
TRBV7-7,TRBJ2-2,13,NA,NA,TGTGCTAGCAGCTTAGGGGCGCGCGGGGAGCTGTTTTTT,CASSLGARGELFF
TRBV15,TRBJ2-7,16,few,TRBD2,TGTGCCACCAGCAATAAACCGGGACTAGCTCTTTACGAGCAGTACTTC,CATSNKPGLALYEQYF
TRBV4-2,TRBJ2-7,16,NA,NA,TGTGCCAGCAGCCACACCGGGACGAGAGGGGAGTACGAGCAGTACTTC,CASSHTGTRGEYEQYF
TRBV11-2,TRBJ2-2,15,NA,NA,TGTGCCAGCAGCTTTCGCGCGGAATTCACCGGGGAGCTGTTTTTT,CASSFRAEFTGELFF
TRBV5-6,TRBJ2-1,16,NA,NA,TGTGCCAGCCGACTCTGGGGCTTGAGCTCCTACAATGAGCAGTTCTTC,CASRLWGLSSYNEQFF
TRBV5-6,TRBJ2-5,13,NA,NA,TGTGCCAGCAACTTGGGGTCCCAAGAGACCCAGTACTTC,CASNLGSQETQYF
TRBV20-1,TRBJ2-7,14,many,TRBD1,TGCAGTGCTAGAGGTCACAGGGGCTCCTACGAGCAGTACTTC,CSARGHRGSYEQYF
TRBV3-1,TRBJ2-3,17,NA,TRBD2,TGTGCCAGCAGCCCCCACGTAGCGGGAGAGGCGGGAGATACGCAGTATTTT,CASSPHVAGEAGDTQYF
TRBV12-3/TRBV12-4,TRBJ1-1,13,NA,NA,TGTGCCAGCAGGCGAGAGGACAGCCTTGAAGCTTTCTTT,CASRREDSLEAFF
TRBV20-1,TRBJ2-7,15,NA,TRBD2,TGCAGTGCTGCCACCCCGGGACTAGCGACCTACGAGCAGTACTTC,CSAATPGLATYEQYF
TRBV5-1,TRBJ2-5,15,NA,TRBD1,TGCGCCAGCAGTTTATATTGGACAGGGGAAGAGACCCAGTACTTC,CASSLYWTGEETQYF
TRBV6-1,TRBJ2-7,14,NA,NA,TGTGCCAGCAGTAAATGGACAGCACCCTACGAGCAGTACTTC,CASSKWTAPYEQYF
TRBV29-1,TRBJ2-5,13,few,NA,TGCAGCGTTGGTGGGGGGGCTCAAGAGACCCAGTACTTC,CSVGGGAQETQYF
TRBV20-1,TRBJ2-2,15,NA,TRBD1,TGCAGTGCTAGAGTCCAGGGGGCCAACACCGGGGAGCTGTTTTTT,CSARVQGANTGELFF
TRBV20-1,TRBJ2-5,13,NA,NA,TGCAGTGCTAGGTCTAGTCATGAAGAGACCCAGTACTTC,CSARSSHEETQYF
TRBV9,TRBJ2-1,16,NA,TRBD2,TGTGCCAGCAGCCCGACTGGGGGGGGCTCCTACAATGAGCAGTTCTTC,CASSPTGGGSYNEQFF
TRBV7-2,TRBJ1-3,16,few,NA,TGTGCCAGCAGCTTATATGGGGTCGGGGCTGGAAACACCATATATTTT,CASSLYGVGAGNTIYF
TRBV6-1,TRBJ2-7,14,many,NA,TGTGCCAGCAGCCTCCCGGGGAACTCCTACGAGCAGTACTTC,CASSLPGNSYEQYF
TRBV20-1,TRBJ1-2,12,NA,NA,TGCAGTGCTAGCCCCCAAAGTGGCGGCTACACCTTC,CSASPQSGGYTF
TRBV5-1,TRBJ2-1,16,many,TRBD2,TGCGCCAGCAGCTTGAATAGCGGGAGCTCCTACAATGAGCAGTTCTTC,CASSLNSGSSYNEQFF
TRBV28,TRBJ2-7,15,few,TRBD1,TGTGCCAGCAGTAGGCGACAGGGTGCGCCCTACGAGCAGTACTTC,CASSRRQGAPYEQYF
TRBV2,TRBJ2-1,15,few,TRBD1,TGTGCCAGCAGTCCGGACAGGGGAGGTTACAATGAGCAGTTCTTC,CASSPDRGGYNEQFF
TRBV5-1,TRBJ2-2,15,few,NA,TGCGCCAGCAACCTAGGACACATGTACACCGGGGAGCTGTTTTTT,CASNLGHMYTGELFF
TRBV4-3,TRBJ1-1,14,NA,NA,TGCGCCAGCAGCCAAGATCGGGATAACACTGAAGCTTTCTTT,CASSQDRDNTEAFF
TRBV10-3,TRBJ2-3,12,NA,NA,TGTGCCATCAGTGTGTCAAAAGATACGCAGTATTTT,CAISVSKDTQYF
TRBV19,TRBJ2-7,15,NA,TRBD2,TGTGCCAGTAGTATTTGGGAGGGACGAATCTACGAGCAGTACTTC,CASSIWEGRIYEQYF
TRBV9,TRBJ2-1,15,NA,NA,TGTGCCAGCAGCCCGCCACAGGGCTCCTACAATGAGCAGTTCTTC,CASSPPQGSYNEQFF
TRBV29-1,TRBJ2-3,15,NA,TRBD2,TGCAGCGTCCAGACTAGCGGGGGGGAAGTAGATACGCAGTATTTT,CSVQTSGGEVDTQYF
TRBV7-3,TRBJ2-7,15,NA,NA,TGTGCCAGCAGCTTAATGGCAGGGGAATGGTACGAGCAGTACTTC,CASSLMAGEWYEQYF
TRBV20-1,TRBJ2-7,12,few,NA,TGCAGTGCGCTCGACAGGATCTACGAGCAGTACTTC,CSALDRIYEQYF
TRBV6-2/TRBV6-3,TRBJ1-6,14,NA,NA,TGTGCTTCCATCAGGAACAGGGATAATTCACCCCTCCACTTT,CASIRNRDNSPLHF
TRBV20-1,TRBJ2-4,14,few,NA,TGCAGTGCTGGTGGGATTTTAGCCAAAAACATTCAGTACTTC,CSAGGILAKNIQYF
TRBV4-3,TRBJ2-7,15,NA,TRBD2,TGCGCCAGCAGCATGGGCGCCAGCGGGGCCTACGAGCAGTACTTC,CASSMGASGAYEQYF
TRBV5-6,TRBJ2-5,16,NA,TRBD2,TGTGCCAGCAGCTTACGGAGCGGGAGAGTCCAAGAGACCCAGTACTTC,CASSLRSGRVQETQYF
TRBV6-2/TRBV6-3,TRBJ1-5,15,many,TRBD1,TGTGCCAGCAGTAAGCAGGGGGCTGGGAATCAGCCCCAGCATTTT,CASSKQGAGNQPQHF
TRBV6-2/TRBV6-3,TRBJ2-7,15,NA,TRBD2,TGTGCCAGCAGTTACTCGATCCTAGCGGGGTACGAGCAGTACTTC,CASSYSILAGYEQYF
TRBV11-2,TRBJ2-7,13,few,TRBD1,TGTGCCAGCAGCTGGGGGACAGCTTACGAGCAGTACTTC,CASSWGTAYEQYF